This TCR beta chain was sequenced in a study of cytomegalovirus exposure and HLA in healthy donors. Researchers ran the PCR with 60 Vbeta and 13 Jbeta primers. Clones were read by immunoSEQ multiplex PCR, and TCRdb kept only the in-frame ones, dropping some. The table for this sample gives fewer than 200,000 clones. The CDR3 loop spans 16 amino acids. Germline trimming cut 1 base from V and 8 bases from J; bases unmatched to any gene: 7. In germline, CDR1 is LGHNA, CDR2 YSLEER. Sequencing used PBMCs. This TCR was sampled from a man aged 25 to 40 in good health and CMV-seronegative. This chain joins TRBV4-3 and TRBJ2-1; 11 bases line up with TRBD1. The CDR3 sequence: CASSQGTGTGGYEQFF. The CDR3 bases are TGCGCCAGCAGCCAAGGAACCGGGACAGGGGGGTATGAGCAGTTCTTC.